This TCR beta chain is from a study of shared clonotypes between healthy human individuals. Study-level background: Per-donor plates numbered three CD4 naive, three CD4 memory, two CD8 naive and one CD8 memory. Study conclusions and caveats: The genetic and exposure-history diversity represented was limited by few donors.

Deep-level assay runs were performed. Using immunoSEQ multiplex PCR, the repertoire was profiled, and TCRdb retains in-frame clones only, with some absent. The sample contains about 1.1 million clones, approximately 80% of which appear only once. Comments on this clone: Antigen unknown.

With V trimmed by 4 bases and J by 5 bases, 9 bases remained unmatched. Germline values: CDR1 LGHNA, CDR2 YNFKEQ. There are 16 residues in the CDR3. The V and J genes are TRBV4-2 and TRBJ2-5; TRBD2 agrees at 11 bases. This receptor was obtained from a man aged 18 to 30 in good health. Some clones in this sample may be carry-over from other donors' samples. The sequencing input was memory CD4+ T cells from PBMCs. The subset denotes: CD45RA-negative fraction. The chain's CDR3 is CASSPGTTSGAETQYF. CDR3 coding DNA: TGTGCCAGCAGCCCCGGTACGACTAGCGGGGCGGAGACCCAGTACTTC.